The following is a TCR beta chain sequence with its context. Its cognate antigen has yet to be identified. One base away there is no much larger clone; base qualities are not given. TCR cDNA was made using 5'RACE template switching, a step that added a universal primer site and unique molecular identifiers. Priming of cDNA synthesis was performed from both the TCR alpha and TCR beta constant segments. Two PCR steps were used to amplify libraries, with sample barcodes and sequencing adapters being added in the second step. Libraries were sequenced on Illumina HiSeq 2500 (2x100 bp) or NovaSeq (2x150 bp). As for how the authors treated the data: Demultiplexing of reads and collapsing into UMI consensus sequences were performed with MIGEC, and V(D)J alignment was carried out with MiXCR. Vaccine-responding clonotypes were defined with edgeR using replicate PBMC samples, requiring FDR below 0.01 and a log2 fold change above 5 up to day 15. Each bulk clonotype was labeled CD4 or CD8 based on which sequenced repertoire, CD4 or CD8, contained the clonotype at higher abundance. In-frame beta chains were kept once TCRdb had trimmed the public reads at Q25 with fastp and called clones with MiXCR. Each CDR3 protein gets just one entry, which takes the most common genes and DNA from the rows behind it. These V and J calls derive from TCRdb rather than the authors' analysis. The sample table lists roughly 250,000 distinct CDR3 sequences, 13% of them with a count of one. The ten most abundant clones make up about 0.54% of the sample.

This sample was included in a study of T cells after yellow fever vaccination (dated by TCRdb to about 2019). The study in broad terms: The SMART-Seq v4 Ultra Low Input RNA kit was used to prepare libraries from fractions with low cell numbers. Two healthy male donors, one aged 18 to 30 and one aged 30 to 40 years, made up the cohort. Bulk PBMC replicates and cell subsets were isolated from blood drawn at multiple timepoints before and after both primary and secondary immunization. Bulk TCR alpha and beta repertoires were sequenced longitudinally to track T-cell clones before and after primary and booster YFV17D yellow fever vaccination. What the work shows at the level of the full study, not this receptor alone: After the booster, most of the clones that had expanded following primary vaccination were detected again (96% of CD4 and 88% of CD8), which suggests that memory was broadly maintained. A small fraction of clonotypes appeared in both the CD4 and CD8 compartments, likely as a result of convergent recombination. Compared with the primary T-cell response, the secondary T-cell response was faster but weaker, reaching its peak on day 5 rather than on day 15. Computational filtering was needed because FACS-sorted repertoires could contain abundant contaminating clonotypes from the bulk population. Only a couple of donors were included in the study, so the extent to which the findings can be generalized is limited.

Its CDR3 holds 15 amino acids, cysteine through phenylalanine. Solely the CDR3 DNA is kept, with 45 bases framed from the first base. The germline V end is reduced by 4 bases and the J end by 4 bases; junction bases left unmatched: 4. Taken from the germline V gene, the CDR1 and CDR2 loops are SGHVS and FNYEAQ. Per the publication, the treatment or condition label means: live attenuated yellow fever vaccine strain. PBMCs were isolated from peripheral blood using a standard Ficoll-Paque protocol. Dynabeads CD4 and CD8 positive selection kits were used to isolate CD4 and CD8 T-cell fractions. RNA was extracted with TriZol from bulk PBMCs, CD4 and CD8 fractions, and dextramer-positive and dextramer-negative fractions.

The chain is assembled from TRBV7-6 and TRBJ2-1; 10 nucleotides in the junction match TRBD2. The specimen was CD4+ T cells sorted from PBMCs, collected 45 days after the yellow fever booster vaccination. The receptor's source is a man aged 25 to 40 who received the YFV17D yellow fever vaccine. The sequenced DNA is TGTGCCAGCAGCTCAGAGACTAGCGGGTACAATGAGCAGTTCTTC. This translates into CASSSETSGYNEQFF.